The source of this TCR beta chain is a study of cytomegalovirus exposure and HLA in healthy donors. V was trimmed by 1 base and J by 3 bases, leaving 8 bases between them. The CDR3 spans 14 residues. Germline CDR1 reads LGHNA; CDR2 reads YSLEER. 60 Vbeta and 13 Jbeta primers were used in PCR. Method: immunoSEQ multiplex PCR; TCRdb's copy keeps in-frame clones and lacks some. The table has about 160,000 clones, over 70% seen once. The sample comprised PBMCs. This rearrangement joins TRBV4-3 to TRBJ2-3; D perhaps matches TRBD2 (6 bases). The sequence came from a man aged 25-45 years in good health and CMV-seronegative. CDR3 DNA: TGCGCCAGCAGCCAAGGGCGGGGTACAGATACGCAGTATTTT. Translating it yields CASSQGRGTDTQYF.